Given below is one T cell receptor (beta chain) in context. The antigen remains unidentified. The CDR3 runs to 14 residues. Germline V gene sequence: CDR1 SGDLS, CDR2 YYNGEE. The V end was cut by 3 bases, the J end by 2 bases, with 11 bases between. The sample is drawn from a study of T cell clones after liver transplantation. Study at large: TCRbeta sequencing after a pre-transplant mixed lymphocyte reaction identified graft-donor-reactive clones, later tracked in post-transplant blood. Tolerant meant at least one year fully off immunosuppression without liver enzymes above twice normal.

Unstimulated PBMCs were sorted into CD3+CD4+ and CD3+CD8+ populations. Study-wide results and caveats: Conclusions were preliminary, with small, heterogeneous patient groups.

Produced via immunoSEQ multiplex PCR; TCRdb's table is partial and in-frame only. This table holds tens of thousands of clones, around four fifths found once. This specimen was CD4+ T cells from blood, taken less than 50 months after liver transplant. This chain links TRBV9 with TRBJ1-2; D is undetermined. This clonotype originated in a human patient who received a liver transplant. Some T cells may be transferred from the graft donor. CDR3 protein: CASSAAGRNYGYTF. The CDR3 region has the DNA TGTGCCAGCAGCGCCGCGGGAAGGAACTATGGCTACACCTTC.